Listed below are T cell receptor beta chains from one sample, sequenced in a study of T cell changes during pregnancy in multiple sclerosis. This table comes from immunoSEQ multiplex PCR, and its TCRdb copy is limited to in-frame clones, with some not included. The sample has nearly 25,000 clones; 88% are singletons. The sample was CD4+ T cells from peripheral blood mononuclear cells, taken in the first trimester of pregnancy. These TCRs come from a female donor in good health, enrolled as a control in a pregnancy study. Each CDR3 is given with its conserved first and last residue. Each record gives: J gene, V gene, D gene, clone size, CDR3 DNA, CDR3 protein. The D gene is left open where the match is weak. Clone size is given for some rows only: seen once, a few or many times, or a class if the clone is expanded.

j_call: TRBJ1-2
v_call: TRBV27
d_call: -
clone_size: -
cdr3_nt: TGTGCCAGCAGTGACCCTTCCAGGGGCGGCTATGGCTACACCTTC
cdr3_aa: CASSDPSRGGYGYTF

j_call: TRBJ1-3
v_call: TRBV30
d_call: -
clone_size: -
cdr3_nt: TGTGCGATCATCGTAGTGAACACCATATATTTT
cdr3_aa: CAIIVVNTIYF

j_call: TRBJ1-1
v_call: TRBV5-1
d_call: TRBD1
clone_size: few
cdr3_nt: TGCGCCAGCAGCTCGGACAGGAGTAGGGTTCGAGGGACTGAAGCTTTCTTT
cdr3_aa: CASSSDRSRVRGTEAFF

j_call: TRBJ2-5
v_call: TRBV5-1
d_call: -
clone_size: -
cdr3_nt: TGCGCCAGCTCCACTAACGGGGAGACCCAGTACTTC
cdr3_aa: CASSTNGETQYF

j_call: TRBJ1-2
v_call: TRBV14
d_call: TRBD1
clone_size: -
cdr3_nt: TGTGCCAGCAGCCAGGACAGGTCGGGCAACTATGGCTACACCTTC
cdr3_aa: CASSQDRSGNYGYTF

j_call: TRBJ1-4
v_call: TRBV5-1
d_call: -
clone_size: -
cdr3_nt: TGCGCCAGCAGCTTGGACAGAACAACTAATGAAAAACTGTTTTTT
cdr3_aa: CASSLDRTTNEKLFF

j_call: TRBJ2-7
v_call: TRBV5-1
d_call: -
clone_size: -
cdr3_nt: TGCGCCAGCAGCTTGCGGGGGGCGACGTACGAGCAGTACTTC
cdr3_aa: CASSLRGATYEQYF

j_call: TRBJ1-3
v_call: TRBV9
d_call: TRBD1
clone_size: -
cdr3_nt: TGTGCCAGCAGCTCCATGCAGGGGGCCCCCAACACCATATATTTT
cdr3_aa: CASSSMQGAPNTIYF

j_call: TRBJ2-3
v_call: TRBV7-2
d_call: -
clone_size: -
cdr3_nt: TGTGCCAGCAGCCGTGACTACACTAGCACAGATACGCAGTATTTT
cdr3_aa: CASSRDYTSTDTQYF

j_call: TRBJ2-1
v_call: TRBV2
d_call: -
clone_size: few
cdr3_nt: TGTGCCACAAAAAGGGGGGGGCTTTCGGGGAATGAGCAGTTCTTC
cdr3_aa: CATKRGGLSGNEQFF

j_call: TRBJ1-2
v_call: TRBV27
d_call: -
clone_size: few
cdr3_nt: TGTGCCAGCGGCTCCGGGACTGGTTATGGCTACACCTTC
cdr3_aa: CASGSGTGYGYTF

j_call: TRBJ1-1
v_call: TRBV5-1
d_call: -
clone_size: -
cdr3_nt: TGCGCCAGCAGCTCCCGTTACAGGGAGGGGGACACTGAAGCTTTCTTT
cdr3_aa: CASSSRYREGDTEAFF

j_call: TRBJ2-1
v_call: TRBV9
d_call: TRBD1
clone_size: few
cdr3_nt: TGTGCCAGCAGCTTCACTGAGGGACAGATTGGGGATGAGCAGTTCTTC
cdr3_aa: CASSFTEGQIGDEQFF

j_call: TRBJ2-3
v_call: TRBV5-1
d_call: TRBD2
clone_size: -
cdr3_nt: TGCGCCAGCAAACCGGGAGGGACCCCAGATACGCAGTATTTT
cdr3_aa: CASKPGGTPDTQYF

j_call: TRBJ2-7
v_call: TRBV18
d_call: -
clone_size: -
cdr3_nt: TGTGCCAGCTCACCACCGGGAACTAGCAGAAAACCCGAGCAGTACTTC
cdr3_aa: CASSPPGTSRKPEQYF

j_call: TRBJ2-2
v_call: TRBV29-1
d_call: -
clone_size: -
cdr3_nt: TGCAGCGTTGGAGTAGCGGTGAACACCGGGGAGCTGTTTTTT
cdr3_aa: CSVGVAVNTGELFF

j_call: TRBJ2-1
v_call: TRBV5-6
d_call: -
clone_size: -
cdr3_nt: TGTGCCAGCAGCTTGATTAACCTAGATTACAATGAGCAGTTCTTC
cdr3_aa: CASSLINLDYNEQFF

j_call: TRBJ1-2
v_call: TRBV11-2
d_call: -
clone_size: -
cdr3_nt: TGTGCCAGCAGCCGAGACAAGTATGGCTACACCTTC
cdr3_aa: CASSRDKYGYTF

j_call: TRBJ2-7
v_call: TRBV7-2
d_call: TRBD1
clone_size: few
cdr3_nt: TGTGCCAGCAGCTTACAAGCCGGGACAGGGGCGTCCTACGAGCAGTACTTC
cdr3_aa: CASSLQAGTGASYEQYF

j_call: TRBJ1-1
v_call: TRBV6-1
d_call: TRBD1
clone_size: -
cdr3_nt: TGTGCCACCCGGGGCGGTTGGACAGGGATTGAAGCTTTCTTT
cdr3_aa: CATRGGWTGIEAFF

j_call: TRBJ2-5
v_call: TRBV5-6
d_call: TRBD2
clone_size: -
cdr3_nt: TGTGCCAGCAGCTGGGGACTAGCGGATTTCCAAGAGACCCAGTACTTC
cdr3_aa: CASSWGLADFQETQYF

j_call: TRBJ1-1
v_call: TRBV6-1
d_call: TRBD1
clone_size: medium-sized
cdr3_nt: TGTGCCAGCAGTGAAGGGGGGACAGAGGCTTTCTTT
cdr3_aa: CASSEGGTEAFF

j_call: TRBJ1-3
v_call: TRBV5-5
d_call: -
clone_size: -
cdr3_nt: TGTGCCAGCAGCTACTCCGCTGGAAACACCATATATTTT
cdr3_aa: CASSYSAGNTIYF

j_call: TRBJ2-5
v_call: TRBV6-1
d_call: -
clone_size: -
cdr3_nt: TGTGCCAGCTCGAAGGGGTGGGGCCAAGAGACCCAGTACTTC
cdr3_aa: CASSKGWGQETQYF

j_call: TRBJ1-2
v_call: TRBV5-1
d_call: TRBD1
clone_size: once
cdr3_nt: TGCGCCAGCAGCTTGGGGACAGGGGGCTATGGCTACACCTTC
cdr3_aa: CASSLGTGGYGYTF

j_call: TRBJ1-1
v_call: TRBV28
d_call: -
clone_size: few
cdr3_nt: TGTGCCAGCAGGCGACAGGTTTGGAACACTGAAGCTTTCTTT
cdr3_aa: CASRRQVWNTEAFF

j_call: TRBJ2-1
v_call: TRBV27
d_call: -
clone_size: once
cdr3_nt: TGTGCCAGCAGCCCCCTAGGCAATGAGCAGTTCTTC
cdr3_aa: CASSPLGNEQFF

j_call: TRBJ2-1
v_call: TRBV12-5
d_call: TRBD2
clone_size: few
cdr3_nt: TGTGCTAGTGGTCCGGGGACTAGCGGGGGGGTAAACAATGAGCAGTTCTTC
cdr3_aa: CASGPGTSGGVNNEQFF

j_call: TRBJ1-2
v_call: TRBV28
d_call: -
clone_size: -
cdr3_nt: TGTGCCAGCAGTTTACCAGGTGCTAACTATGGCTACACCTTC
cdr3_aa: CASSLPGANYGYTF

j_call: TRBJ2-1
v_call: TRBV15
d_call: TRBD2
clone_size: -
cdr3_nt: TGTGCCACCAGCAGAGGAGGGACTAGGGGGTGGGATGAGCAGTTCTTC
cdr3_aa: CATSRGGTRGWDEQFF

j_call: TRBJ1-2
v_call: TRBV11-2
d_call: TRBD1
clone_size: -
cdr3_nt: TGTGCCAGCAGCTTAGTCCCCGGACAGGGTTACTATGGCTACACCTTC
cdr3_aa: CASSLVPGQGYYGYTF

j_call: TRBJ1-1
v_call: TRBV30
d_call: -
clone_size: -
cdr3_nt: TGTGCCTGGATTTTTTACGCAGGGGTTACTGAAGCTTTCTTT
cdr3_aa: CAWIFYAGVTEAFF

j_call: TRBJ2-7
v_call: TRBV7-9
d_call: -
clone_size: -
cdr3_nt: TGTGCCAGCCGTGGACAGCTCACCTACGAGCAGTACTTC
cdr3_aa: CASRGQLTYEQYF

j_call: TRBJ2-7
v_call: TRBV19
d_call: TRBD2
clone_size: -
cdr3_nt: TGTGCCAGTAGTATAGATCTCCTAGCGGGGGACTACGAGCAGTACTTC
cdr3_aa: CASSIDLLAGDYEQYF

j_call: TRBJ1-5
v_call: TRBV6-5
d_call: -
clone_size: -
cdr3_nt: TGTGCCAGCAGCAAAAGGACAGACAATCAGCCCCAGCATTTT
cdr3_aa: CASSKRTDNQPQHF

j_call: TRBJ2-1
v_call: TRBV28
d_call: TRBD2
clone_size: once
cdr3_nt: TGTGCCAGCAGTTTATCGGCTAGCGGGAAGAACAATGAGCAGTTCTTC
cdr3_aa: CASSLSASGKNNEQFF

j_call: TRBJ2-1
v_call: TRBV7-8
d_call: -
clone_size: -
cdr3_nt: TGTGCCAGCAGCTGGGTTTTGGAGGGTAATGAGCAGTTCTTC
cdr3_aa: CASSWVLEGNEQFF

j_call: TRBJ1-1
v_call: TRBV2
d_call: TRBD1
clone_size: -
cdr3_nt: TGTGCCAGCATACATCGGACAGGGGGCACTGAAGCTTTCTTT
cdr3_aa: CASIHRTGGTEAFF

j_call: TRBJ1-1
v_call: TRBV6-4
d_call: -
clone_size: -
cdr3_nt: TGTGCCAGCTCCAGGGGACCGGACACTGAAGCTTTCTTT
cdr3_aa: CASSRGPDTEAFF

j_call: TRBJ2-2
v_call: TRBV5-4
d_call: TRBD1
clone_size: -
cdr3_nt: TGTGCCAGCAGCCCTCTTCGGACAGGGGGGACCGGGGAGCTGTTTTTT
cdr3_aa: CASSPLRTGGTGELFF

j_call: TRBJ1-5
v_call: TRBV29-1
d_call: TRBD1
clone_size: -
cdr3_nt: TGCAGCGTTGCCGGGACAGGAAAGAATCAGCCCCAGCATTTT
cdr3_aa: CSVAGTGKNQPQHF

j_call: TRBJ2-3
v_call: TRBV7-9
d_call: -
clone_size: once
cdr3_nt: TGTGCCAGCAGCTCGACTAGTGTTGCAACAGATACGCAGTATTTT
cdr3_aa: CASSSTSVATDTQYF

j_call: TRBJ2-7
v_call: TRBV5-1
d_call: -
clone_size: -
cdr3_nt: TGCGCCAGCAGCTTAAACAGCTACGAGCAGTACTTC
cdr3_aa: CASSLNSYEQYF

j_call: TRBJ1-1
v_call: TRBV18
d_call: TRBD1
clone_size: -
cdr3_nt: TGTGCCAGCTCACCACGAGGGGGGACAGGGGCGAACACTGAAGCTTTCTTT
cdr3_aa: CASSPRGGTGANTEAFF

j_call: TRBJ1-6
v_call: TRBV30
d_call: TRBD1
clone_size: -
cdr3_nt: TGTGCCTGGGCGGGACAGGGGAATTCACCCCTCCACTTT
cdr3_aa: CAWAGQGNSPLHF

j_call: TRBJ1-1
v_call: TRBV7-6
d_call: -
clone_size: -
cdr3_nt: TGTGCCAGCAGCTTAGTCGGGTTGGAAGCTTTCTTT
cdr3_aa: CASSLVGLEAFF

j_call: TRBJ2-6
v_call: TRBV19
d_call: -
clone_size: -
cdr3_nt: TGTGCCAGTAGTTCACAGGCGGTAGGGGCCAACGTCCTGACTTTC
cdr3_aa: CASSSQAVGANVLTF

j_call: TRBJ2-1
v_call: TRBV5-1
d_call: TRBD2
clone_size: -
cdr3_nt: TGCGCCAGCAGCTTGGGGACTAGCGGGGACAATGAGCAGTTCTTC
cdr3_aa: CASSLGTSGDNEQFF

j_call: TRBJ2-7
v_call: TRBV19
d_call: TRBD1
clone_size: -
cdr3_nt: TGTGCCAGTAGTATAACCGGGACAGGGGGTAACGAGCAGTACTTC
cdr3_aa: CASSITGTGGNEQYF

j_call: TRBJ2-2
v_call: TRBV11-2
d_call: -
clone_size: -
cdr3_nt: TGTGCCAGCAGCCCACAGGTTATCGCTGGGGAGCTGTTTTTT
cdr3_aa: CASSPQVIAGELFF

j_call: TRBJ2-3
v_call: TRBV14
d_call: -
clone_size: -
cdr3_nt: TGTGCCAGCAGCCCCCAAAGGGGGGGCGGCACAGATACGCAGTATTTT
cdr3_aa: CASSPQRGGGTDTQYF

j_call: TRBJ1-3
v_call: TRBV5-1
d_call: TRBD1
clone_size: -
cdr3_nt: TGCGCCAGCAGTTTGACAGGGCATTTGGGAAACACCATATATTTT
cdr3_aa: CASSLTGHLGNTIYF

j_call: TRBJ1-6
v_call: TRBV6-4
d_call: TRBD1
clone_size: -
cdr3_nt: TGTGCCAGCAGCGCCGGGACAGGGGTATCACCCCTCCACTTT
cdr3_aa: CASSAGTGVSPLHF

j_call: TRBJ1-1
v_call: TRBV5-1
d_call: TRBD1
clone_size: -
cdr3_nt: TGCGCCAGCTCGACAGGGTTGATGAACACTGAAGCTTTCTTT
cdr3_aa: CASSTGLMNTEAFF

j_call: TRBJ2-1
v_call: TRBV9
d_call: TRBD2
clone_size: -
cdr3_nt: TGTGCCAGCAGCGTAGATAGCGGGGGGGCCCTACCCTACAATGAGCAGTTCTTC
cdr3_aa: CASSVDSGGALPYNEQFF

j_call: TRBJ2-3
v_call: TRBV18
d_call: TRBD2
clone_size: -
cdr3_nt: TGTGCCAGCTCACCAACTAGCGTGGAAGATACGCAGTATTTT
cdr3_aa: CASSPTSVEDTQYF

j_call: TRBJ1-2
v_call: TRBV10-3
d_call: TRBD1
clone_size: -
cdr3_nt: TGTGCCATCTGGGGGCAGGGGGACGGCTACACCTTC
cdr3_aa: CAIWGQGDGYTF

j_call: TRBJ1-4
v_call: TRBV9
d_call: TRBD1
clone_size: once
cdr3_nt: TGTGCCAGCAGCGCACAAACAGGGGGGGTTGAAAAACTGTTTTTT
cdr3_aa: CASSAQTGGVEKLFF

j_call: TRBJ2-7
v_call: TRBV4-2
d_call: TRBD2
clone_size: -
cdr3_nt: TGTGCCAGCAGCCAAGATATCGCGGGGGTCTACGAGCAGTACTTC
cdr3_aa: CASSQDIAGVYEQYF

j_call: TRBJ2-1
v_call: TRBV5-1
d_call: TRBD2
clone_size: -
cdr3_nt: TGCGCCAGCAGCACATCAGCGGGAGGGATCTACAATGAGCAGTTCTTC
cdr3_aa: CASSTSAGGIYNEQFF